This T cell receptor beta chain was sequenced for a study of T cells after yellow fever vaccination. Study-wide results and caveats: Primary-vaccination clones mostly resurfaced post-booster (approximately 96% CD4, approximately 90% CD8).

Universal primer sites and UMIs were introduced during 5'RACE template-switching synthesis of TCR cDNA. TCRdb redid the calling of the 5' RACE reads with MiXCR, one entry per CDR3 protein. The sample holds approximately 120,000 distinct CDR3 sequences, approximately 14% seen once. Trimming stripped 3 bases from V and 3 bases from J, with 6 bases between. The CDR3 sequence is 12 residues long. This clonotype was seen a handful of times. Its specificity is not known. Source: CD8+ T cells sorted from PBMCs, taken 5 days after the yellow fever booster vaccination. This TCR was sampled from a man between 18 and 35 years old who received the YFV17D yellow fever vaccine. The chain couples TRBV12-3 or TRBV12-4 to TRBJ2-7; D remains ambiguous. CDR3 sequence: CASSLYSYEQYF. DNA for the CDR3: TGTGCCAGCAGTTTGTACAGCTACGAGCAGTACTTC.